This T cell receptor beta chain emerged from a study of Ad26.COV2.S vaccination and SARS-CoV-2 variants. Overall study results and limits: The placebo group had lower spike-specific TCR breadth than the vaccine recipients did.

Treatment meaning: over 15 received Ad26.COV2.S at low or high dose, single or two shots; 5 received placebo; per-sample allocation not given. Material that was analyzed had been drawn on day 63 after the first vaccine or placebo injection. About this clone itself: No antigen is known for it.

Repertoires were generated with immunoSEQ multiplex PCR, while TCRdb's copy carries only in-frame clones and drops some. Of 350,000 to 450,000 clones in the sample, 70% to 90% were seen once. This CDR3 spans 17 amino acids. Germline V gene sequence: CDR1 SGHRS, CDR2 YFSETQ. V was pared by 5 bases and J by 0 bases, with 15 bases between. This TCR was recovered from a person between 18 and 65 years old who received the Ad26.COV2.S COVID-19 vaccine or a placebo. J is TRBJ2-6 and V is TRBV5-1; the D call may be TRBD1 or TRBD2 (5 bases each). The sample consisted of peripheral blood, taken in a trial of Ad26.COV2.S vaccine versus placebo. The CDR3 region has the DNA TGCGCCAGCAGGCATGGGACGCCGCCCTCTGGGGCCAACGTCCTGACTTTC. Translating gives CASRHGTPPSGANVLTF.